This T cell receptor (beta chain) came from a study of shared clonotypes between healthy human individuals. In the study overall: Per donor, three plates held CD4 naive cells, three held CD4 memory, two held CD8 naive and one held CD8 memory.

This CDR3 spans 15 amino acids. Germline trimming cut 4 bases from V and 2 bases from J; bases unmatched to any gene: 8. CDR1 and CDR2 (germline): SGHNT, YYREEE (reference sequence). In replicate PCRs of sorted subsets, around 0.2 ug DNA, about 29,000 T cell genomes, was used. Method: immunoSEQ multiplex PCR; TCRdb's copy keeps in-frame clones and lacks some. The data contain about 1.1 million clones, roughly 80% of them singletons. This clone came up a few times. The chain uses TRBV5-4 and TRBJ2-5; the match to TRBD2 covers 7 bases. The sequenced sample consisted of memory CD4+ T cells from PBMCs. The subset is: CD45RA-negative fraction. This TCR came from a man between 18 and 35 years old in good health. Some clones in this sample may be carry-over from other donors' samples. The CDR3 here is CASSPPTGGQETQYF. The CDR3 DNA follows: TGTGCCAGCAGCCCCCCGACCGGGGGGCAAGAGACCCAGTACTTC. The full variable domain, completed using reference TRBV5-4 and TRBJ2-5, is ETGVTQSPTHLIKTRGQQVTLRCSSQSGHNTVSWYQQALGQGPQFIFQYYREEENGRGNFPPRFSGLQFPNYSSELNVNALELDDSALYLCASSPPTGGQETQYFGPGTRLLVL.